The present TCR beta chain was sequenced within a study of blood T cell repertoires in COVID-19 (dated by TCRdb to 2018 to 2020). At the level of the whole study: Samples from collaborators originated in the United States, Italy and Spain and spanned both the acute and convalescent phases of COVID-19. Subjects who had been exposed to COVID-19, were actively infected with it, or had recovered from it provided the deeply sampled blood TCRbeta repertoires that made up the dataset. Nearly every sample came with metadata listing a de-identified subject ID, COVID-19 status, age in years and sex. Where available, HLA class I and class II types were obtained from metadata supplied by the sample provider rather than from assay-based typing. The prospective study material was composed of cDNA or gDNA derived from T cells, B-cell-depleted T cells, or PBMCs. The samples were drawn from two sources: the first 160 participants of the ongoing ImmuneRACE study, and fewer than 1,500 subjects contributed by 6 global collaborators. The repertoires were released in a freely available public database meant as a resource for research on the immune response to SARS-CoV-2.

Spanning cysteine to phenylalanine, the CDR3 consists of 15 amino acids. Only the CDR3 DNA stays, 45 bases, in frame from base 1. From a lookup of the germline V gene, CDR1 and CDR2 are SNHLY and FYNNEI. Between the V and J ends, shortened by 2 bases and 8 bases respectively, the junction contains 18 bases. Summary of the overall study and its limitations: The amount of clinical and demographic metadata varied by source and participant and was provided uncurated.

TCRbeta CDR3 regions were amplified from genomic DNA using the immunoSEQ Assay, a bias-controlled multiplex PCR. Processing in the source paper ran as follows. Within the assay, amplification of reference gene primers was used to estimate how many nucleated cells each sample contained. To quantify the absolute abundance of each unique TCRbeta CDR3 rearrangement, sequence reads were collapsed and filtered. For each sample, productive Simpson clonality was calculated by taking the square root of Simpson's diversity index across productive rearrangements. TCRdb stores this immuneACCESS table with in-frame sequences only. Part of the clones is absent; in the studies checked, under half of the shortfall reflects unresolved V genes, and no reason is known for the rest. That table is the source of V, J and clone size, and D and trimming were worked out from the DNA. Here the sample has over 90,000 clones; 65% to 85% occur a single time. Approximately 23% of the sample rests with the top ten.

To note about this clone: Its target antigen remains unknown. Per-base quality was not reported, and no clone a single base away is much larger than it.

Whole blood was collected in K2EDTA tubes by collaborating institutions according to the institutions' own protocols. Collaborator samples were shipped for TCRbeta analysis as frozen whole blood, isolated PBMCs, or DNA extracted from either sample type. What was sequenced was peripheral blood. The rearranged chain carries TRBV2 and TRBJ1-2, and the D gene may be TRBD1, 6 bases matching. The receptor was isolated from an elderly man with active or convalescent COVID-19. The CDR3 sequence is CASSEIDRLPLGYTF. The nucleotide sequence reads TGTGCCAGCAGTGAAATTGACAGGCTGCCCCTCGGCTACACCTTC.